This is a list of T cell receptor beta chains from one sample in a study of blood T cell repertoires in COVID-19. The data were produced by immunoSEQ multiplex PCR, yet TCRdb's version contains in-frame clones alone and is incomplete. The data hold a few hundred thousand clones, with around four fifths observed a single time. The sequenced sample consisted of peripheral blood. The receptors derive from a woman aged 45-59 years with active or convalescent COVID-19. The CDR3 runs from the conserved cysteine through the conserved F or W. Each record gives: D gene, CDR3 length, V gene, J gene, clone size, CDR3 DNA, CDR3 protein. A D gene is named only where the DNA matches it firmly. Clone size is not always given. Where it is, it says once, few, many or a class for expanded clones.

>TRBD1|13|TRBV29-1|TRBJ1-5|.
TGCAGCGTTTTGGGACAGGGGGATCAGCCCCAGCATTTT
CSVLGQGDQPQHF
>.|13|TRBV6-5|TRBJ2-5|.
TGTGCCAGCAGTTACGCGGGTGGGCAGACCCAGTACTTC
CASSYAGGQTQYF
>.|14|TRBV7-9|TRBJ1-5|few
TGTGCCAGCAGCCCCAGTGGTGGCAATCAGCCCCAGCATTTT
CASSPSGGNQPQHF
>TRBD1|16|TRBV6-6|TRBJ2-1|.
TGTGCCAGCAGACCCGGACAGGGGACTACCTACAATGAGCAGTTCTTC
CASRPGQGTTYNEQFF
>TRBD1|15|TRBV14|TRBJ2-1|.
TGTGCCAGCAGCCTCGTGGGGACAGGGTACAATGAGCAGTTCTTC
CASSLVGTGYNEQFF
>.|12|TRBV2|TRBJ2-2|.
TGTGCCAGCAGCGGGGGCACCGGGGAGCTGTTTTTT
CASSGGTGELFF
>TRBD2|15|TRBV2|TRBJ2-7|.
TGTGCCAGCAACGGATACGGGGGGTCCTTCCACGAGCAGTACTTC
CASNGYGGSFHEQYF
>.|15|TRBV5-1|TRBJ1-3|.
TGCGCCAGCAGCTTACAGGGTATCTCTGGAAACACCATATATTTT
CASSLQGISGNTIYF
>.|12|TRBV3-1/TRBV3-2|TRBJ2-7|few
TGTGCCAGCAGCCAAGACAGATACGAGCAGTACTTC
CASSQDRYEQYF
>.|11|TRBV5-1|TRBJ1-1|.
TGCGCCAGCAGCTGGGGGGGTGAGGCTTTCTTT
CASSWGGEAFF